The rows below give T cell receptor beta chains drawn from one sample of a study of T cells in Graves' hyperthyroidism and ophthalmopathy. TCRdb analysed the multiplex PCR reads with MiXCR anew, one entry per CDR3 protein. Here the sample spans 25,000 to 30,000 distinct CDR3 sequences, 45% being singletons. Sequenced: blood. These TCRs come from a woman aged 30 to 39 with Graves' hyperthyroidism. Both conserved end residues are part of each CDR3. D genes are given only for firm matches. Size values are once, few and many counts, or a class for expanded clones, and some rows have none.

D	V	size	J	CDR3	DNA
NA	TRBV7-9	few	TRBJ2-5	CASSLVRGIETQYF	TGTGCCAGCAGCTTAGTGCGGGGTATAGAGACCCAGTACTTC
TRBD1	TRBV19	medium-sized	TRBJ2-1	CASINRGNEQFF	TGTGCCAGCATTAACAGGGGAAATGAGCAGTTCTTC
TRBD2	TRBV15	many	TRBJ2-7	CATSRSLAGVLDEQYF	TGTGCCACCAGCAGATCTCTAGCGGGAGTCCTAGACGAGCAGTACTTC
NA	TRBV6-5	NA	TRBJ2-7	CASSAAAGTSRSEQYF	TGTGCCAGCAGTGCCGCTGCCGGGACGTCTCGATCCGAGCAGTACTTC
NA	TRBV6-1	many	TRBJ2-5	CASSTPGAGETQYF	TGTGCCAGCAGTACCCCGGGGGCGGGGGAGACCCAGTACTTC
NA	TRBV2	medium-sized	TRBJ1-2	CASTPAGGYTF	TGTGCCAGCACCCCGGCGGGGGGCTACACCTTC
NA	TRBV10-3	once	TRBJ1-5	CAISDWGANQPQHF	TGTGCCATCAGTGATTGGGGGGCCAATCAGCCCCAGCATTTT
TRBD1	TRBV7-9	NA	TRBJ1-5	CASSPQGWHQPQHF	TGTGCCAGCAGCCCACAGGGGTGGCATCAGCCCCAGCATTTT
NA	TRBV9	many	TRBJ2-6	CASSVAGSGANVLTF	TGTGCCAGCAGCGTGGCGGGCTCTGGGGCCAACGTCCTGACTTTC
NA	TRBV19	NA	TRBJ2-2	CASSIVSGYTGELFF	TGTGCCAGTAGTATAGTAAGCGGCTACACCGGGGAGCTGTTTTTT
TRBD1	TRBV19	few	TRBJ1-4	CASRGTGGTNEKLFF	TGTGCCAGTAGAGGGACAGGGGGAACTAATGAAAAACTGTTTTTT
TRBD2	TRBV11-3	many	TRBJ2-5	CASTGLAGGPFQETQYF	TGTGCCAGCACCGGACTAGCGGGAGGGCCGTTCCAAGAGACCCAGTACTTC
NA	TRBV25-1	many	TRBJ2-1	CASRLGGDFNEQFF	TGTGCCAGCCGACTGGGCGGAGATTTCAATGAGCAGTTCTTC
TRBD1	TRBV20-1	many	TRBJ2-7	CSARGAGGISYEQYF	TGCAGTGCTAGGGGGGCAGGGGGTATTTCCTACGAGCAGTACTTC
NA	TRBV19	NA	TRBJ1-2	CAIPKDSYGYTF	TGTGCCATCCCGAAGGACAGTTATGGCTACACCTTC
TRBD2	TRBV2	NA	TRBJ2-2	CASGGTSGELFF	TGTGCCAGCGGAGGGACTAGCGGGGAGCTGTTTTTT
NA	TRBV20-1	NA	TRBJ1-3	CSAQAGTRKAGNTIYF	TGCAGTGCCCAAGCGGGGACCCGAAAGGCGGGAAACACCATATATTTT
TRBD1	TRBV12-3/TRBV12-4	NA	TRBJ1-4	CASSLASGGGMFF	TGTGCCAGCAGCTTAGCATCAGGGGGCGGAATGTTTTTT
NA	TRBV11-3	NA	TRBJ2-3	CASSLGSMNEQYF	TGTGCCAGCAGCTTAGGGAGCATGAATGAGCAGTATTTT
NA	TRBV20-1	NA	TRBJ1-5	CSALGLAEDNEPQHF	TGCAGTGCCCTAGGACTAGCGGAAGACAATGAGCCCCAGCATTTT
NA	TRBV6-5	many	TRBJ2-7	CASRTGLYEQYF	TGTGCCAGCAGAACAGGGCTCTACGAGCAGTACTTC
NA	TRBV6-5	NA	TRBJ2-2	CASTDRTDTGELPF	TGTGCCAGCACCGACAGGACGGACACCGGGGAGCTGCCTTTT
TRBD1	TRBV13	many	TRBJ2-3	CASSADRGQGDTQYF	TGTGCCAGCAGCGCGGACAGGGGGCAGGGAGATACGCAGTATTTT